This T cell receptor beta chain comes out of a study of shared clonotypes between healthy human individuals. Only in-frame clones appear in the TCRdb table, and some are missing; sequencing was by immunoSEQ multiplex PCR. The sample gives over 2 million clones, around 93% of which show up once; roughly 0.34% is in the top ten. In the case of this clone: The antigen is not known.

Trimming cost V 5 bases and J 5 bases; bases outside gene matches: 5. The CDR3 is 14 amino acids. The germline V gene encodes CDR1 SGHTA and CDR2 FQGTGA. Broader study findings: A reduction in generation probabilities was seen for non-shared clonotypes relative to those shared by all four donors.

The chain carries TRBV7-3 and TRBJ2-7, with TRBD2 matching 11 bases. Sequencing used naive CD4+ T cells from PBMCs. Subset given: CD45RA+ positively selected. This receptor was obtained from a young man in good health. Some clones in this sample may be carry-over from other donors' samples. CDR3 in amino acids: CASSATSGINEQYF. The CDR3 DNA reads as TGTGCCAGCAGCGCGACTAGCGGGATAAACGAGCAGTACTTC.